This T cell receptor (beta chain) was sequenced during a study of blood T cell repertoires in COVID-19. In the study overall: PBMCs, B-cell-depleted T cells, or T cells provided the cDNA or gDNA that made up the material.

Germline assignment: CDR1 SGHRS and CDR2 YFSETQ. The J segment lost 8 bases and the V segment lost 4 bases, leaving 5 bases of the junction unmatched. This CDR3 spans 15 amino acids. Authors' data handling: Amplified reference gene primers provided the basis for estimating nucleated cell counts. Assay used: immunoSEQ multiplex PCR; TCRdb lists only in-frame clones, some missing. V, J and clone size are those of that table, while D and trimming were read from the DNA. The table shows 200,000 or so clones, with less than 90% occurring only once. This receptor was obtained from a man between 65 and 85 years old with active or convalescent COVID-19. Sample: peripheral blood. The chain combines TRBV5-1 with TRBJ1-6; TRBD1 agrees at 11 bases. For the CDR3, the DNA is TGCGCCAGCAGCATAGGACAGGGGGCGCATTCACCCCTCCACTTT. It is translated as CASSIGQGAHSPLHF.